This note documents a single T cell receptor beta chain sequence. Its matching antigen is unknown. The data derive from a study of cytotoxic CD8 clonotypes in ibrutinib-treated CLL. The study, taken as a whole, reports: Under treatment, the uncommon public clonotypes either contracted or remained stable.

J lost 4 bases, V lost 5 bases, and 4 bases had no gene match. This CDR3 has 14 residues. Germline loops: CDR1 SGHVS, CDR2 FQNEAQ. Genomic DNA in a quantity of 2 to 2.5 micrograms was derived from cryopreserved PBMCs for TCR beta libraries. Measured with immunoSEQ multiplex PCR; TCRdb has only the in-frame clones, and not every one. Of 200,000 to 250,000 clones in the sample, approximately 79% are singletons; the top ten hold approximately 10%. The J gene is TRBJ2-7, the V gene TRBV7-8, with 11 bases that match TRBD1. This clonotype was sampled from a human donor with chronic lymphocytic leukemia. Sequencing used PBMCs, obtained after 12 months of ibrutinib treatment. The CDR3 here is CASSGTGGLYEQYF. In nucleotides, the CDR3 is TGTGCCAGCAGCGGGACAGGGGGTCTGTACGAGCAGTACTTC. Together with reference TRBV7-8 and TRBJ2-7, the CDR3 gives the full variable domain: GAGVSQSPRYKVAKRGQDVALRCDPISGHVSLFWYQQALGQGPEFLTYFQNEAQLDKSGLPSDRFFAERPEGSVSTLKIQRTQQEDSAVYLCASSGTGGLYEQYFGPGTRLTVT.